The T cell receptor (beta chain) described here comes from a study of cytomegalovirus exposure and HLA in healthy donors. Both 60 Vbeta primers and 13 Jbeta primers went into the PCR. Repertoires were generated with immunoSEQ multiplex PCR, while TCRdb's copy carries only in-frame clones and drops some. Among about 130,000 clones, over 60% were seen once, and the ten largest hold approximately 1%. The CDR3 extends over 16 amino acids. Germline CDR1 is SEHNR and CDR2 is FQNEAQ (reference sequence). Trimming shortened V by 0 bases and J by 5 bases, and 16 bases separated the two germline ends. The count of this clone is one. Its antigen is as yet unknown. Findings and caveats of the study: Immune exposure data for these donors was limited to CMV serostatus.

The receptor was isolated from a human donor in good health. V gene TRBV7-9 combines with J gene TRBJ1-2, with TRBD1 as a possible D gene (6 bases). The sequenced sample was PBMCs. CDR3 sequence reads: CASSLAVLGAQYGYTF. CDR3 bases: TGTGCCAGCAGCTTAGCAGTCTTGGGGGCGCAGTATGGCTACACCTTC.